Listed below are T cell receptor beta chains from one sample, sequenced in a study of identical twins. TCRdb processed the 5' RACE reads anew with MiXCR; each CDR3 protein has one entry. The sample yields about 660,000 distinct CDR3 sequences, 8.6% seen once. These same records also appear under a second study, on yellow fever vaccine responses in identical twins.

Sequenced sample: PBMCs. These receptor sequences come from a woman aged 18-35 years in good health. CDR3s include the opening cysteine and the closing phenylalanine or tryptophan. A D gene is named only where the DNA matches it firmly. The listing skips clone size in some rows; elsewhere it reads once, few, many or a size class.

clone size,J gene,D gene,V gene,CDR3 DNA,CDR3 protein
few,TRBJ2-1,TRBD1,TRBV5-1,TGCGCCAGCAGCTGGCCGGGACAGGGTCATAAGGGCTACAATGAGCAGTTCTTC,CASSWPGQGHKGYNEQFF
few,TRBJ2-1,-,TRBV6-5,TGTGCCAGCAGTTACGAGGGGGGGCCAGGGAATGAGCAGTTCTTC,CASSYEGGPGNEQFF
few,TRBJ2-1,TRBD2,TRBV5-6,TGTGCCAGCAGCGCCGGACTAGCGGGAGACAATGAGCAGTTCTTC,CASSAGLAGDNEQFF
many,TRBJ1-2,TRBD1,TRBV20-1,TGCAGTGCACATGACAGGGTTGACTATGGCTACACCTTC,CSAHDRVDYGYTF
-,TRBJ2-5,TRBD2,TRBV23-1,TGCGCCAGCAGTCAATCGGAAGCGGGAGTGAGGCAAGAGACCCAGTACTTC,CASSQSEAGVRQETQYF
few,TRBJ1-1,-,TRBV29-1,TGCAGCGTCGACACGATGAACACTGAAGCTTTCTTT,CSVDTMNTEAFF
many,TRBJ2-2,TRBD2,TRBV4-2,TGTGCCAGCAGGGCAGGCGGACTAGCTGCGAACACCGGGGAGCTGTTTTTT,CASRAGGLAANTGELFF
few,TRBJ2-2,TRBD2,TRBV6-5,TGTGCCAGCAGTTACTCGAGCCTAGCGGGAGGAACCGGGGAGCTGTTTTTT,CASSYSSLAGGTGELFF
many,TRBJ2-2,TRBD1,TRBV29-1,TGCAGCGTGGAATACAGGGGCACCGGGGAGCTGTTTTTT,CSVEYRGTGELFF
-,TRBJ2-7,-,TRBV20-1,TGCAGTGCTCCGGACGCGAGCTCCTACGAGCAGTACTTC,CSAPDASSYEQYF
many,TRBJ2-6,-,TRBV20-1,TGCAGTGCTAGAGATAGGGGCTCTGGGGCCAACGTCCTGACTTTC,CSARDRGSGANVLTF
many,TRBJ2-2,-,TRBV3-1,TGTGCCAGCAGTATCGCCGGGGGGAACACCGGGGAGCTGTTTTTT,CASSIAGGNTGELFF
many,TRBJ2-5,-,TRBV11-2,TGTGCCAGCAGCTTAGAGAGCCAGGGTATGGCGACCCAGTACTTC,CASSLESQGMATQYF
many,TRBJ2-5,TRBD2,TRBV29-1,TGCAGCGTTGAAGCGAGATCTAGCGGGGGGGCGGAAGAGACCCAGTACTTC,CSVEARSSGGAEETQYF
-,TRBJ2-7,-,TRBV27,TGTGCCAGCACTACCCTAGGGGGCGAGCAGTACTTC,CASTTLGGEQYF
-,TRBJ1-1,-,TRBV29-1,TGCAGCGCTCGTACACACAGTTTGAACACTGAAGCTTTCTTT,CSARTHSLNTEAFF
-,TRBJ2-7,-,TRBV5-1,TGCGCCAGCAGCTTGGAAATAAGGGGAACCTACGAGCAGTACTTC,CASSLEIRGTYEQYF
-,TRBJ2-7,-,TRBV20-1,TGCAGTGCTTCCGACCCATACCGGGACAAGGCCGAGCAGTACTTC,CSASDPYRDKAEQYF
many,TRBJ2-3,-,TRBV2,TGTGCCAGCAGTCGGCGCGGGGCAAGCACAGATACGCAGTATTTT,CASSRRGASTDTQYF
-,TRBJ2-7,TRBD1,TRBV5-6,TGTGCCAGCAGCTTCCTCGACAGGGAAAAATACGAGCAGTACTTC,CASSFLDREKYEQYF
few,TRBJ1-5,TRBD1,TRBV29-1,TGCAGCGTCGGAATGGACAGGGGAAGTCAGCCCCAGCATTTT,CSVGMDRGSQPQHF
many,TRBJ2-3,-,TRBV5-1,TGCGCCAGCAGCGCGGGCTGGAGACTCAACACAGATACGCAGTATTTT,CASSAGWRLNTDTQYF
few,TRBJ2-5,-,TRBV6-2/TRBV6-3,TGTGCCAGCAGTTACACCAAGGGACCACGGGGGACCCAGTACTTC,CASSYTKGPRGTQYF
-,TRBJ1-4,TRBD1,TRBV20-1,TGCAGTGCTAGATTCGGGACAGGGGAAGAAAAACTGTTTTTT,CSARFGTGEEKLFF
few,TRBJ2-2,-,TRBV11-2,TGTGCCAGCAGCTTATTGGCTGCGAGCACCGGGGAGCTGTTTTTT,CASSLLAASTGELFF
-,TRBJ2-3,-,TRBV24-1,TGTGCCACCAGTGACCCGGCGGGGAGCAGCACAGATACGCAGTATTTT,CATSDPAGSSTDTQYF
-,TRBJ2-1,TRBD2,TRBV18,TGTGCCAGCTCACCAGATCCTAGCGGAACCTACAATGAGCAGTTCTTC,CASSPDPSGTYNEQFF
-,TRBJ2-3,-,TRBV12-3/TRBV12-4,TGTGCCAGCACCCCAGGTGCATTAAGCACAGATACGCAGTATTTT,CASTPGALSTDTQYF
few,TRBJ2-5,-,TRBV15,TGTGCCACCAGCGGACTGGGGGGAGCGGAAGAGACCCAGTACTTC,CATSGLGGAEETQYF
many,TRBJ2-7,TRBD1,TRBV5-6,TGTGCCAGCAGCGTCACAGGGGGCTCCTACGAGCAGTACTTC,CASSVTGGSYEQYF
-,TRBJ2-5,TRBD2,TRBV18,TGTGCCAGCTCACTAAGGACTAGCGGGGCTCAAGAGACCCAGTACTTC,CASSLRTSGAQETQYF
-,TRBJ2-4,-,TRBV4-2,TGTGCCAGCAGCCAAAGGGAAACCATTCAGTACTTC,CASSQRETIQYF
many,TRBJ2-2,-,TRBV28,TGTGCCAGCAGGTCCCCCGGAGGCCCCACCGGGGAGCTGTTTTTT,CASRSPGGPTGELFF
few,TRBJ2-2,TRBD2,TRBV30,TGTGCCTGGAGAGAAGCGGGACTCGACACCGGGGAGCTGTTTTTT,CAWREAGLDTGELFF
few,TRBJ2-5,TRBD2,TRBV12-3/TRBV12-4,TGTGCCAGCAGTCCCGGGACTAGCATAACGGAGACCCAGTACTTC,CASSPGTSITETQYF
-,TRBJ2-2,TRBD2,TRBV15,TGTGCCACCAGGACTAGCGGGATCCTGAACACCGGGGAGCTGTTTTTT,CATRTSGILNTGELFF
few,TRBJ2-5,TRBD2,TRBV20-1,TGCAGTATAGCGGGGCTACAAGAGACCCAGTACTTC,CSIAGLQETQYF
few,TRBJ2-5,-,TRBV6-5,TGTGCCAGCAGTTACCCCGGACGGGAAGGAGGGGAGACCCAGTACTTC,CASSYPGREGGETQYF
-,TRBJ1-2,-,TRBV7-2,TGTGCCAGCAGCTTAGAATTGTCGGCCGATGGCTACACCTTC,CASSLELSADGYTF
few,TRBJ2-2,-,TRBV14,TGTGCCAGCAGCTGGTGGAACACCGGGGAGCTGTTTTTT,CASSWWNTGELFF
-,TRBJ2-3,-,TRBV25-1,TGTGCCAGCAGTGAATATATTGGGGATACGCAGTATTTT,CASSEYIGDTQYF
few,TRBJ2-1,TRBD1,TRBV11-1,TGTGCCAGCAGCCCCACCGGGACAGCGAGCGAATTTAACAATGAGCAGTTCTTC,CASSPTGTASEFNNEQFF
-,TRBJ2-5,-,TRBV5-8,TGTGCCAGCAGACCGACAGGCCGGTACCAAGAGACCCAGTACTTC,CASRPTGRYQETQYF
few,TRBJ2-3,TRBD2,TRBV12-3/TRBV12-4,TGTGCCAGCAGTTTAGGTCGGCGGGGGGCGCTCACAGATACGCAGTATTTT,CASSLGRRGALTDTQYF
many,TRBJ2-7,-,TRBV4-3,TGCGCCAGCAGCCAAGATAACAGTTACTCCTACGAGCAGTACTTC,CASSQDNSYSYEQYF